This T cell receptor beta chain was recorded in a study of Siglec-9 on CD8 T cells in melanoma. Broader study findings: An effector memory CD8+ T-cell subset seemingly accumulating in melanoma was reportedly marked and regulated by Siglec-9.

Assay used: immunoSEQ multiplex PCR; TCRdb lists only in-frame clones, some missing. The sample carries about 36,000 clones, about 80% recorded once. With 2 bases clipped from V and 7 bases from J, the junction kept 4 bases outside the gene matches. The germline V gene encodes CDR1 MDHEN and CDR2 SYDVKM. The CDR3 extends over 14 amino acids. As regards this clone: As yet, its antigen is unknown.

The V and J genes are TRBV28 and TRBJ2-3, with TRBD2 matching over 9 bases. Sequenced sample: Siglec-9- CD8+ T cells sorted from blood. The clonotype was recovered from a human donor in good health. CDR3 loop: CASSLKAGGNTQYF. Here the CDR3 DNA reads TGTGCCAGCAGTTTAAAAGCGGGAGGCAATACGCAGTATTTT.